These 9 T cell receptor beta chains originate from one sample sequenced in a study of cytomegalovirus exposure and HLA in healthy donors. 13 Jbeta primers and 60 Vbeta primers were used for the PCR. TCRdb's table, derived via immunoSEQ multiplex PCR, lists solely in-frame clones and lacks some. The data contain under 150,000 clones, under 90% of them seen just once; the ten biggest clones take up 2% to 2.5%. Sequenced material: PBMCs. These receptors all come from a boy aged 2 to 10 in good health and CMV-seronegative.

The rearrangement joins TRBV10-3 to TRBJ1-6, with 7 bases identical to TRBD1. The germline V gene encodes CDR1 ENHRY and CDR2 SYGVKD. The J segment lost 10 bases and the V segment lost 4 bases, leaving 7 bases of the junction unmatched. The CDR3 consists of 14 residues. The CDR3 reads CAISVEGARSPLHF. The CDR3 DNA is TGTGCCATCAGTGTGGAGGGGGCCAGGTCACCCCTCCACTTT.

This clone was seen a handful of times. The rearrangement links TRBV2 to TRBJ2-2, with D perhaps TRBD1 (5 bases). V was shortened by 3 bases and J by 4 bases, with 9 bases between the two germline ends. The V gene's germline CDR1 is SNHLY and CDR2 FYNNEI. The CDR3 covers 14 residues. The CDR3 here is CASSDEQGTGELFF. CDR3 DNA sequence: TGTGCCAGCAGTGACGAGCAGGGCACCGGGGAGCTGTTTTTT.

The chain couples TRBV2 to TRBJ2-4, with 8 bases that match TRBD1. Per germline, CDR1 SNHLY and CDR2 FYNNEI. The ends lost 4 bases at V and 6 bases at J; junction bases unmatched: 5. This CDR3 spans 14 amino acids. CDR3 in amino acids: CASSGGQGSNIQYF. In DNA form, the CDR3 reads TGTGCCAGCAGTGGCGGACAGGGTTCAAACATTCAGTACTTC.

This chain joins TRBV6-1 and TRBJ1-4; the D is unclear. There are 14 residues in the CDR3. Germline loops: CDR1 MNHNS, CDR2 SASEGT. The V end was cut by 7 bases, the J end by 7 bases, with 16 bases between. Written as DNA, the CDR3 is TGTGCCAGCACTTCAACCCAAGGGAGTGAAAAACTGTTTTTT. Encoded protein: CASTSTQGSEKLFF.

The rearrangement links TRBV29-1 to TRBJ2-7; TRBD1 matches at 9 bases. Germline V gene lookup returns CDR1 SQVTM and CDR2 ANQGSEA. V gave up 5 bases and J gave up 5 bases; unmatched junction bases: 7. The CDR3 has 13 residues. This CDR3 reads CSVRGQGHHEQYF. CDR3 coding DNA: TGCAGCGTTCGGGGACAGGGCCATCACGAGCAGTACTTC.

V and J are TRBV6-4 and TRBJ2-5, with D hard to call. From germline, CDR1 is MRHNA and CDR2 SNTAGT. The CDR3 loop spans 14 amino acids. The ends were cut back, 4 bases at V and 7 bases at J, with 16 bases in the middle. In DNA, the CDR3 is TGTGCCAGCAGTGGAACAGCTCACCTTTGGACCCAGTACTTC. This translates into CASSGTAHLWTQYF.

In regard to this clone: The junction differs from germline at one of its ends, possibly a read error. The chain is built from TRBV5-4 and TRBJ2-2; TRBD2 is a possible D gene (5 bases). The length of the CDR3 is 13 residues. CDR1 is SGHNT, CDR2 YYREEE, per germline (reference sequence). CDR3 loop: CASSLYSSGEPFF. CDR3 bases: TGTGCCAGCAGCTTGTATTCTTCCGGGGAGCCGTTTTTT.

This chain connects TRBV4-3 to TRBJ2-5; 10 bases are shared with TRBD2. CDR3 length: 18 residues. The germline gives CDR1 LGHNA, CDR2 YSLEER. Losses at the gene ends were 2 bases for V and 8 bases for J; bases not matched to a gene: 17. The CDR3 DNA follows: TGCGCCAGCAGCCAATTCCTGGGGTTAGCGGGGGGCCCACTAACCCAGTACTTC. Its protein product is CASSQFLGLAGGPLTQYF.

The chain joins TRBV5-4 to TRBJ2-2, with TRBD1 matching over 8 bases. This CDR3 comprises 14 residues. Trimming at V came to 4 bases and at J to 1 base, leaving 0 bases not matched to a gene. CDR1 is SGHNT, CDR2 YYREEE, per germline (reference sequence). CDR3 DNA: TGTGCCAGCAGCGGGACAGGGAACACCGGGGAGCTGTTTTTT. This sequence encodes CASSGTGNTGELFF.